The 6 T cell receptor beta chains listed next were all sequenced from one sample in a study of shared clonotypes between healthy human individuals. The naive CD8 subset, CD45RO-negative cells positively selected for CCR7, excluded terminally differentiated effector memory CD45RA+ cells. Profiling relied on immunoSEQ multiplex PCR, and the TCRdb table lists in-frame clones only, not all of them. The sample holds hundreds of thousands of clones, roughly 96% seen once. Sequenced: naive CD8+ T cells sorted from blood. The source of these receptors is a woman between 25 and 40 years old in good health.

The rearrangement links TRBV14 to TRBJ1-2, with a tentative D call TRBD1 (5 bases). The CDR3 is 15 residues long. Germline-derived CDR1 and CDR2 are SGHDN and FVKESK. Trimming left V 2 bases short and J 6 bases short, with 16 bases between. DNA of the CDR3: TGTGCCAGCAGCCAATTCCGGGGGTTATATAATGGCTACACCTTC. It translates to CASSQFRGLYNGYTF.

The chain combines TRBV10-3 with TRBJ2-7, with D possibly being TRBD1 (6 bases). The CDR3 runs 18 residues. V shed 11 bases and J shed 2 bases, with 31 bases lying between them. CDR1 and CDR2 (germline): ENHRY, SYGVKD. The CDR3 DNA follows: TGTGCCTCGGCGCCCGGCCCCGGGGTGGGGACACCAACCTACGAGCAGTACTTC. Translation: CASAPGPGVGTPTYEQYF.

The chain couples TRBV4-2 to TRBJ2-7; possibly TRBD2 for D (5 bases). Germline V gives CDR1 LGHNA, CDR2 YNFKEQ. This CDR3 has 13 residues. Trimming pared 1 base from V and 4 bases from J, leaving 8 bases between. CDR3 nucleotide sequence: TGTGCCAGCAGCCAAGCCACTAGTTACGAGCAGTACTTC. It encodes CASSQATSYEQYF.

The V gene is TRBV6-6, the J gene TRBJ2-7; D unclear. Trimming removed 0 bases from V and 4 bases from J, with 10 bases in between. Germline assignment: CDR1 MNHNY and CDR2 SVGAGI (reference sequence). The CDR3 has 14 residues. CDR3 loop: CASSYSSTEYEQYF. DNA for the CDR3: TGTGCCAGCAGTTACTCCTCGACTGAATACGAGCAGTACTTC.

On this clone: A junction end diverges from the germline sequence, so it may reflect a read error. The gene calls are TRBV5-6 and TRBJ2-7; weak D call: TRBD2 (6 bases). This CDR3 is built from 12 residues. The V gene's germline CDR1 is SGHDT and CDR2 YYEEEE. The chain's CDR3 is CASSMLAGSQDF. The CDR3 DNA follows: TGTGCCAGCAGCATGCTCGCGGGATCCCAGGACTTC.

The chain couples TRBV28 to TRBJ2-7, with TRBD1 identical over 10 bases. The germline gives CDR1 MDHEN, CDR2 SYDVKM. The junction had 4 bases not matched to a gene; V was cut back by 3 bases and J by 2 bases. The CDR3 is 15 amino acids. The CDR3: CASSLDRGFPYEQYF. As DNA, the CDR3 is TGTGCCAGCAGTTTGGACAGGGGGTTCCCCTACGAGCAGTACTTC.